The 26 T cell receptor beta chains below all came from one sample that was sequenced in a study of T cells in Graves' hyperthyroidism and ophthalmopathy (dated by TCRdb to the late 2010s). The library was generated by multiplex PCR. The run used an Illumina HiSeq 2000. The TCR beta CDR3 regions were amplified from RNA transcripts. For the first round of RT-PCR on the TCR CDR3, the HTBI primer set was used together with the Qiagen OneStep RT-PCR kit. Starting from the raw public reads, TCRdb applied fastp trimming at Q25, assembled clones with MiXCR and retained in-frame beta chains. Rows matching on CDR3 protein sequence are summarized as one entry with the most common DNA and genes. The sample yields roughly 500,000 distinct CDR3 sequences; about 14% were counted once. The ten largest account for more than 5% of the sample. Material for sequencing was blood. These TCRs come from a woman in her twenties or thirties with Graves' hyperthyroidism that later progressed to Graves' ophthalmopathy.

This clonotype was seen a few times. The V gene is TRBV10-1, the J gene TRBJ2-3; the D is unclear. Trimming left V 5 bases short and J 5 bases short, with 11 bases between. The CDR3 spans 13 residues. Germline-derived CDR1 and CDR2 are WNHNN and SYGVQD (reference sequence). This chain's CDR3 is CASSTGVRDTQYF. CDR3 nucleotides: TGCGCCAGCAGTACCGGAGTCCGAGATACGCAGTATTTT.

As concerns this clonotype: A read error may explain this, as a much larger clone is one base away. The chain is built from TRBV3-1 and TRBJ1-1, with D unclear. Trimming left V 1 base short and J 3 bases short, with 15 bases between. The CDR3 totals 16 residues. Per germline, CDR1 LGHDT and CDR2 YNNKEL (reference sequence). DNA of the CDR3: TGTGCCAGCAGCCAAGGACTCTTGCGAGTGGACACTGAAGCTTTCTTT. Its translation is CASSQGLLRVDTEAFF.

The table lists this clonotype with many counts. The DNA of the CDR3 is TGTGCCAGTAGTATGGGGTTTCTGGGGCTAGAGTACAATGAGCAGTTCTTC. Translated, it gives CASSMGFLGLEYNEQFF. The chain recombines TRBV19 with TRBJ2-1; weak D call: TRBD1 (5 bases). The CDR3 sequence is 17 residues long. Germline V gene data show CDR1 as LNHDA and CDR2 as SQIVND (reference sequence). Trimming took off 3 bases at V and 4 bases at J, with 19 bases between the two ends.

This rearrangement joins TRBV18 to TRBJ2-1; D may be TRBD1 or TRBD2 (5 bases each). This CDR3 region has 18 residues. The germline CDR1 and CDR2 sequences are KGHSH and LQKENI. The V end lost 4 bases, the J end lost 5 bases, and 24 bases lay between the germline ends. Here the CDR3 DNA reads TGTGCCAGCTCACGCTTAGCCCCGGGGACGGGAAATGACAATGAGCAGTTCTTC. Its protein product is CASSRLAPGTGNDNEQFF. Combining the CDR3 with reference TRBV18 and TRBJ2-1 gives the whole variable domain NAGVMQNPRHLVRRRGQEARLRCSPMKGHSHVYWYRQLPEEGLKFMVYLQKENIIDESGMPKERFSAEFPKEGPSILRIQQVVRGDSAAYFCASSRLAPGTGNDNEQFFGPGTRLTVL.

The rearrangement links TRBV6-2 or TRBV6-3 to TRBJ1-5; D unclear. The V gene's germline CDR1 is MNHEY and CDR2 SVGEGT. V lost 6 bases, J lost 2 bases, and 14 bases lay in between. The length of the CDR3 is 15 residues. CDR3 in amino acids: CASRTTRVGNQPQHF. The CDR3 bases are TGTGCCAGCAGAACAACGAGGGTGGGCAATCAGCCCCAGCATTTT.

This clonotype was recorded a few times. V gene TRBV9 combines with J gene TRBJ2-6; D ambiguous. Trimming took off 3 bases at V and 2 bases at J, with 9 bases between the two ends. CDR3 size: 15 residues. The V gene's germline CDR1 is SGDLS and CDR2 YYNGEE. The CDR3 is CASSAEWAGANVLTF. The CDR3 bases are TGTGCCAGCAGCGCCGAATGGGCTGGGGCCAACGTCCTGACTTTC.

This clonotype was detected many times. The chain couples TRBV6-1 to TRBJ1-3; maybe TRBD1 (6 bases). V lost 4 bases and J 7 bases, leaving 8 bases between the germline ends. CDR1 is MNHNS, CDR2 SASEGT, per germline. CDR3 size: 12 residues. CDR3 DNA sequence: TGTGCCAGCAGTGGACAGGCCAACACCATATATTTT. This encodes CASSGQANTIYF.

Only a few counts were recorded for this clonotype. V is TRBV28 and J is TRBJ2-5, with D maybe TRBD2 (5 bases). The CDR3 runs 13 residues. V gave up 6 bases and J gave up 7 bases, with 15 bases separating them. Germline-derived CDR1 and CDR2 are MDHEN and SYDVKM. The CDR3 here is CASRLSMEATQYF. CDR3 in DNA: TGTGCCAGCAGGCTCTCGATGGAGGCGACCCAGTACTTC.

This clonotype was counted at least ten times. The chain uses TRBV12-3 or TRBV12-4 and TRBJ2-7; D possibly corresponds to TRBD2 (6 bases). The length of the CDR3 is 13 residues. V shed 5 bases and J shed 9 bases, with 17 bases lying between them. The CDR3 loop is CASSLEGGPPQYF. The CDR3 DNA reads as TGTGCCAGCAGTCTCGAAGGAGGGCCTCCGCAGTACTTC.

This clonotype was seen a handful of times. The chain links TRBV29-1 to TRBJ1-2; D is perhaps TRBD1 (5 bases). The CDR3 sequence is 15 residues long. Germline loops: CDR1 SQVTM, CDR2 ANQGSEA. The V end was cut by 6 bases, the J end by 0 bases, with 17 bases between. CDR3 nucleotide sequence: TGCAGCGTCCCGACAGACACCCTAGCTAACTATGGCTACACCTTC. The encoded protein is CSVPTDTLANYGYTF.

This clonotype was counted a single time. The gene calls are TRBV13 and TRBJ1-3, with unresolved D. Germline loops: CDR1 PRHDT, CDR2 FYEKMQ (reference sequence). V shed 1 base and J shed 2 bases, with 15 bases lying between them. This CDR3 region has 17 residues. As DNA, the CDR3 is TGTGCCAGCAGCTTAGATTCTCTGGGTTCTGCTGGAAACACCATATATTTT. Protein: CASSLDSLGSAGNTIYF. Full variable domain (missing parts from reference TRBV13 and TRBJ1-3): AAGVIQSPRHLIKEKRETATLKCYPIPRHDTVYWYQQGPGQDPQFLISFYEKMQSDKGSIPDRFSAQQFSDYHSELNMSSLELGDSALYFCASSLDSLGSAGNTIYFGEGSWLTVV.

In this sample, this clonotype turned up many times. This chain uses TRBV19 with TRBJ1-5; D remains unclear. This CDR3 has 14 amino acids. CDR1 and CDR2 (germline): LNHDA, SQIVND (reference sequence). V gave up 2 bases and J gave up 0 bases, with 5 bases separating them. CDR3 amino acids: CASSIWGSNQPQHF. The CDR3 DNA reads as TGTGCCAGTAGTATATGGGGTAGCAATCAGCCCCAGCATTTT. The full variable domain, in which reference TRBV19 and TRBJ1-5 provide the parts outside the CDR3, is DGGITQSPKYLFRKEGQNVTLSCEQNLNHDAMYWYRQDPGQGLRLIYYSQIVNDFQKGDIAEGYSVSREKKESFPLTVTSAQKNPTAFYLCASSIWGSNQPQHFGDGTRLSIL.

The CDR3 is CATRSGTGQYEQYF. For the CDR3, the DNA is TGTGCCACCAGATCCGGGACAGGCCAATACGAGCAGTACTTC. The rearrangement joins TRBV24-1 to TRBJ2-7; 8 bases agree with TRBD1. The V and J ends lost 7 bases and 4 bases, in that order; junction bases with no gene match: 8. This CDR3 contains 14 residues. Per germline, CDR1 KGHDR and CDR2 SFDVKD.

A few counts support this clonotype. The chain carries TRBV19 and TRBJ1-5, with 7 bases aligning to TRBD1. The CDR3 runs 16 residues. Germline trimming cut 5 bases from V and 5 bases from J; bases unmatched to any gene: 12. Germline CDR1 and CDR2: LNHDA and SQIVND (reference sequence). CDR3 in DNA: TGTGCCAGTAGTGTTCAACAGGGGCGGGGGGATCAGCCCCAGCATTTT. It specifies CASSVQQGRGDQPQHF. Complete variable domain (other parts from reference TRBV19 and TRBJ1-5): DGGITQSPKYLFRKEGQNVTLSCEQNLNHDAMYWYRQDPGQGLRLIYYSQIVNDFQKGDIAEGYSVSREKKESFPLTVTSAQKNPTAFYLCASSVQQGRGDQPQHFGDGTRLSIL.

This clonotype was recorded a few times. This chain uses TRBV5-1 with TRBJ1-1, with D perhaps matching TRBD1 (5 bases). CDR1 SGHRS and CDR2 YFSETQ come from the germline V gene. There are 13 residues in the CDR3. Trimming took 4 bases from V and 6 from J, leaving 13 bases between them. CDR3 nucleotide sequence: TGCGCCAGCAGCCCGGCCCCCAGGGCTGAAGCTTTCTTT. Its protein product is CASSPAPRAEAFF.

This clonotype was seen ten or more times. The chain combines TRBV19 with TRBJ1-1; TRBD1 aligns across 10 bases. The CDR3 contains 17 residues. Germline V CDR1 and CDR2: LNHDA, SQIVND (reference sequence). The V segment lost 5 bases and the J segment 7 bases; nucleotides outside the gene matches: 16. This CDR3 reads CASSAIHGTGDFGEAFF. The CDR3 DNA sequence: TGTGCCAGTAGTGCCATTCACGGGACAGGGGACTTCGGTGAAGCTTTCTTT.

The table lists this clonotype with a few counts. The rearrangement uses TRBV19 and TRBJ2-7; D gene uncertain. Germline-derived CDR1 and CDR2 are LNHDA and SQIVND (reference sequence). The ends were cut back, 7 bases at V and 9 bases at J, with 13 bases in the middle. CDR3 size: 11 residues. The CDR3 region is CASTPPGGQYF. The DNA of the CDR3 is TGTGCCAGTACCCCTCCTGGCGGGCAGTACTTC.

The sample holds many counts of this clonotype. The chain has TRBV20-1 and TRBJ1-1; D may be TRBD1 (5 bases). The CDR3 contains 11 residues. Germline CDR1 DFQATT, CDR2 SNEGSKA (reference sequence). The V end lost 7 bases, the J end lost 12 bases, and 18 bases lay between the germline ends. CDR3 sequence (DNA): TGCAGTGTCTCAGCGAGAGGGGAGACTTTCTTT. Protein sequence: CSVSARGETFF.

The chain has TRBV19 and TRBJ1-2; 7 nucleotides agree with TRBD1. This CDR3 contains 15 residues. The germline V gene encodes CDR1 LNHDA and CDR2 SQIVND (reference sequence). V gave up 7 bases and J gave up 4 bases; unmatched junction bases: 12. In nucleotides, the CDR3 is TGTGCCAGTAAAGGAATGGGGGACAGCACCTATGGCTACACCTTC. This encodes CASKGMGDSTYGYTF.

Many counts were recorded for this clonotype. V usage is TRBV10-3 and J usage is TRBJ2-7; D is ambiguous. Germline V gene data show CDR1 as ENHRY and CDR2 as SYGVKD. The CDR3 consists of 12 residues. The V and J ends lost 5 bases and 4 bases respectively, with 9 bases between them. This CDR3 reads CAISSKQYEQYF. The CDR3 DNA sequence: TGTGCCATCAGTTCCAAGCAGTACGAGCAGTACTTC.

The chain carries TRBV10-3 and TRBJ2-5, with 9 bases fitting TRBD2. Germline V gene lookup returns CDR1 ENHRY and CDR2 SYGVKD. The V gene end was trimmed by 0 bases and the J gene end by 5 bases; junction bases not matched to a gene: 16. The CDR3 covers 19 residues. CDR3 sequence reads: CAISESGQAGGLARETQYF. CDR3 nucleotides: TGTGCCATCAGTGAGTCCGGACAGGCGGGGGGACTAGCCCGCGAGACCCAGTACTTC.

The chain combines TRBV11-2 with TRBJ2-3, with D possibly being TRBD1 (6 bases). Per germline, CDR1 SGHAT and CDR2 FQNNGV. V lost 2 bases and J 6 bases, leaving 15 bases between the germline ends. The CDR3 spans 15 residues. The CDR3 nucleotides read TGTGCCAGCAGCTTACAGGGGATTGGGGTGGATACGCAGTATTTT. Translation gives CASSLQGIGVDTQYF.

This clonotype was recorded many times. This chain links TRBV6-1 with TRBJ1-1; D is possibly TRBD1 (5 bases). There are 14 residues in the CDR3. V dropped 5 bases and J dropped 7 bases, with 17 bases sitting between them. The germline CDR1 and CDR2 sequences are MNHNS and SASEGT. DNA of the CDR3: TGTGCCAGCAGTTTTGGGGACCTAAGGGTTGAAGCTTTCTTT. Translation: CASSFGDLRVEAFF.

This clonotype was recorded at least ten times. This chain connects TRBV11-3 to TRBJ2-7; D is unresolved. This CDR3 region has 13 residues. Trimming removed 2 bases at V and 6 bases at J, with 11 bases between. Germline loops: CDR1 SGHNT, CDR2 YENEEA. This CDR3 is CASSLKQIGEQYF. In DNA form, the CDR3 reads TGTGCCAGCAGCTTAAAACAGATCGGCGAGCAGTACTTC.

About this clonotype itself: A much larger clone sits a single nucleotide away, making a read error possible. The genes are TRBV27 and TRBJ2-7, with TRBD1 matching 7 bases. CDR3 size: 13 residues. Germline trimming cut 8 bases from V and 2 bases from J; bases unmatched to any gene: 6. The germline V gene has CDR1 MNHEY and CDR2 SMNVEV (reference sequence). The CDR3 DNA is TGTGCCAGCGAAGGGACAGCTACCTACGAGCAGTACTTC. This translates into CASEGTATYEQYF.

This clonotype was detected many times. The chain links TRBV7-2 to TRBJ1-5; D not resolved. The CDR3 spans 13 residues. Trimming took off 1 base at V and 6 bases at J, with 7 bases between the two ends. Germline loops: CDR1 SGHTA, CDR2 FQGNSA. CDR3 region: CASSLGERQPQHF. The CDR3 DNA sequence: TGTGCCAGCAGCTTAGGGGAGCGTCAGCCCCAGCATTTT.